This T cell receptor (beta chain) was sequenced during a study of shared clonotypes between healthy human individuals. The CDR3 sequence is 19 residues long. Germline CDR1 SQVTM, CDR2 ANQGSEA. V was shortened by 7 bases and J by 2 bases, with 32 bases between the two germline ends. Assay: immunoSEQ multiplex PCR; the TCRdb copy retains only in-frame clones and omits some. The repertoire holds 470,000 or so clones, with around 85% as singletons. The rearrangement uses TRBV29-1 and TRBJ1-1; D is perhaps TRBD1 (5 bases). The TCR originated in a woman in her forties in good health. Some clones in this sample may be carry-over from other donors' samples. The sequencing sample was made of PBMCs. CDR3 sequence reads: CSALQAREGRATGNTEAFF. DNA of the CDR3: TGCAGCGCTTTACAGGCTAGGGAGGGGAGGGCAACAGGAAACACTGAAGCTTTCTTT.